The next 18 T cell receptor beta chains were all read from a single sample in a study of T-cell memory formation after mild COVID-19. MiXCR was run by TCRdb on the 5' RACE reads, yielding one entry per CDR3 protein. The sample consists of approximately 480,000 distinct CDR3 sequences, roughly 18% of them appearing once. The sequenced material came from PBMCs or a T cell subset sorted from them (not recorded which). All receptors come from an adult woman who had mild COVID-19 (a few samples of this study predate the infection). Cell type and time point are not known.

The J gene is TRBJ1-3, the V gene TRBV24-1; possible D gene TRBD1, 5 bases. Trimming left V 5 bases short and J 4 bases short, with 5 bases between. The germline CDR1 and CDR2 sequences are KGHDR and SFDVKD. The CDR3 extends over 12 amino acids. The CDR3 is CATSGDGNTIYF. Here the CDR3 DNA reads TGTGCCACCAGTGGGGACGGAAACACCATATATTTT.

This rearrangement joins TRBV6-1 to TRBJ2-1, with D tentatively TRBD1 (5 bases). Germline lookup yields CDR1 MNHNS and CDR2 SASEGT. The CDR3 runs to 15 residues. V was clipped by 1 base and J by 10 bases, with 17 bases between them. The CDR3 here is CASSEGPNAGLEQFF. The CDR3 nucleotides are TGTGCCAGCAGTGAAGGTCCTAACGCAGGGTTAGAGCAGTTCTTC.

As DNA, the CDR3 is TGTGCCAGCAGCTTAGCCCCTGGGCTAGCGGGGGGGCGGGACCAAGAGACCCAGTACTTC. Its protein is CASSLAPGLAGGRDQETQYF. This chain connects TRBV7-2 to TRBJ2-5; 12 bases line up with TRBD2. The length of the CDR3 is 20 residues. Germline assignment: CDR1 SGHTA and CDR2 FQGNSA. V lost 0 bases, J lost 0 bases, and 11 bases stayed unmatched.

The genes are TRBV24-1 and TRBJ2-7; 12 nucleotides match TRBD2. The CDR3 is made up of 13 amino acids. V was pared by 9 bases and J by 3 bases, with 2 bases of the junction left unmatched. Germline CDR1 reads KGHDR; CDR2 reads SFDVKD. For the CDR3, the DNA is TGTGCCACCTCGACTAGCGGGGGCTACGAGCAGTACTTC. This encodes CATSTSGGYEQYF.

This clonotype has only a few counts. V gene TRBV4-3 combines with J gene TRBJ2-7; TRBD2 matches at 12 bases. V shed 3 bases and J 4 bases; nucleotides not matched to a gene: 4. Germline CDR1 reads LGHNA; CDR2 reads YSLEER. There are 15 residues in the CDR3. The CDR3 region is CASSHETSGSYEQYF. In DNA form, the CDR3 reads TGCGCCAGCAGCCATGAGACTAGCGGGAGTTACGAGCAGTACTTC.

This clonotype showed up many times. This chain links TRBV12-3 or TRBV12-4 with TRBJ2-3; 13 nucleotides agree with TRBD2. With 4 bases clipped from V and 5 bases from J, the junction kept 6 bases outside the gene matches. There are 16 residues in the CDR3. The CDR3 sequence is CASSSGLAGAGDTQYF. The CDR3 DNA is TGTGCCAGCAGTTCCGGACTAGCGGGAGCCGGAGATACGCAGTATTTT.

This clonotype showed up just a few times. V usage is TRBV6-5 and J usage is TRBJ2-7, with D perhaps given as TRBD1 or TRBD2 (5 bases each). Trimming shortened V by 6 bases and J by 1 base, and 16 bases separated the two germline ends. The CDR3 has 15 amino acids. In germline, CDR1 is MNHEY, CDR2 SVGAGI. This chain's CDR3 is CASRVVGTASYEQYF. CDR3 nucleotides: TGTGCCAGCAGAGTTGTCGGGACCGCTTCCTACGAGCAGTACTTC.

This clonotype was counted only a few times. This chain uses TRBV3-1 with TRBJ2-2, with D possibly being TRBD2 (6 bases). The CDR3 is made up of 11 amino acids. The V end lost 11 bases, the J end lost 7 bases, and 11 bases lay between the germline ends. Per germline, CDR1 LGHDT and CDR2 YNNKEL (reference sequence). The chain's CDR3 is CASGRGGELFF. CDR3 coding DNA: TGTGCCTCCGGGCGGGGCGGGGAGCTGTTTTTT.

This chain uses TRBV4-1 with TRBJ1-1; 9 bases match TRBD1. The CDR3 loop spans 17 amino acids. Germline V lookup: CDR1 MGHRA, CDR2 YSYEKL. V was clipped by 2 bases and J by 7 bases; unmatched bases: 14. CDR3 sequence reads: CASSQRPGQGFPSEAFF. CDR3 in DNA: TGCGCCAGCAGCCAAAGGCCGGGACAGGGTTTCCCGAGTGAAGCTTTCTTT.

This sequence joins TRBV4-1 and TRBJ1-1; D may be TRBD1 (6 bases). The CDR3 sequence is 15 residues long. Germline CDR1 and CDR2: MGHRA and YSYEKL. V was clipped by 4 bases and J by 6 bases, with 18 bases between them. Written as DNA, the CDR3 is TGCGCCAGCAGCCGCAGGACAGACTACGGCGCTGAAGCTTTCTTT. Its protein product is CASSRRTDYGAEAFF.

This clonotype has a handful of counts. This rearrangement joins TRBV6-1 to TRBJ1-2; D gene uncertain. In germline, CDR1 is MNHNS, CDR2 SASEGT. Trimming stripped 2 bases from V and 7 bases from J, with 2 bases between. The CDR3 extends over 10 amino acids. Written as DNA, the CDR3 is TGTGCCAGCAGTGAAATTGGCTACACCTTC. Translating it yields CASSEIGYTF.

This clonotype was counted a few times. This sequence joins TRBV2 and TRBJ2-5; TRBD1 aligns across 7 bases. CDR3 size: 15 residues. V lost 5 bases, J lost 4 bases, and 10 bases stayed unmatched. CDR1 and CDR2 (germline): SNHLY, FYNNEI. The CDR3 DNA reads as TGTGCCAGCAGTTCTTTAGACAGGGAGAGAGAGACCCAGTACTTC. The encoded protein is CASSSLDRERETQYF.

J is TRBJ2-1 and V is TRBV6-2 or TRBV6-3, with a tentative D call TRBD2 (5 bases). This CDR3 region has 13 residues. Looked up from germline, CDR1 is MNHEY and CDR2 is SVGEGT. Trimming cost V 6 bases and J 9 bases, with 15 bases left between them. CDR3 amino acids: CASSPGEATEQFF. The CDR3 DNA follows: TGTGCCAGCAGCCCCGGGGAAGCCACTGAGCAGTTCTTC.

The chain recombines TRBV7-9 with TRBJ2-1; weak D call: TRBD1 (6 bases). The CDR3 runs to 15 residues. The V gene's germline CDR1 is SEHNR and CDR2 FQNEAQ (reference sequence). V lost 7 bases, J lost 7 bases, and 20 bases lay in between. The CDR3 nucleotides read TGTGCCAGCAACGATGTGGACAGACCGCGTAATGAGCAGTTCTTC. This sequence encodes CASNDVDRPRNEQFF.

This clonotype was seen just once. The V call is TRBV7-9, the J call TRBJ1-2, with 9 bases fitting TRBD1. Germline V gene data show CDR1 as SEHNR and CDR2 as FQNEAQ (reference sequence). The CDR3 is made up of 13 amino acids. The junction had 6 bases not matched to a gene; V was cut back by 5 bases and J by 8 bases. The chain's CDR3 is CASSKGQGDGYTF. The CDR3 coding sequence is TGTGCCAGCAGCAAGGGACAGGGAGACGGCTACACCTTC.

J is TRBJ2-1 and V is TRBV5-1, with D possibly TRBD1 on 6 matching bases. This CDR3 has 13 amino acids. Germline-derived CDR1 and CDR2 are SGHRS and YFSETQ. The V and J ends lost 4 bases and 6 bases respectively, with 11 bases between them. In DNA form, the CDR3 reads TGCGCCAGCAGCCCGACAGGACCCAATGAGCAGTTCTTC. Translating gives CASSPTGPNEQFF.

This clonotype has ten or more counts. This rearrangement joins TRBV12-3 or TRBV12-4 to TRBJ2-5; tentative D call: TRBD1 (6 bases). V lost 5 bases, J lost 2 bases, and 12 bases lay in between. This CDR3 region has 14 residues. CDR3 nucleotide sequence: TGTGCCAGCAGTCTACAGGGAATTCAAGAGACCCAGTACTTC. It codes for CASSLQGIQETQYF.

The chain recombines TRBV30 with TRBJ2-7; 7 bases are shared with TRBD2. The ends lost 3 bases at V and 0 bases at J; junction bases unmatched: 5. This CDR3 has 14 residues. Germline CDR1 GTSNPN, CDR2 SVGIG (reference sequence). The chain's CDR3 is CAWRIERDSYEQYF. The CDR3 DNA is TGTGCCTGGAGGATTGAGCGGGACTCCTACGAGCAGTACTTC.